This entry features one T cell receptor beta chain sequence. Stated time point: after dendritic cell vaccination, including at tumor progression/relapse. Isocitrate dehydrogenase mutation was absent in all glioblastoma patients. The data were taken from a study of glioma-infiltrating T cells after dendritic cell vaccination. In the study overall: Between the early 2000s and the early 2010s, patients got autologous tumor lysate-pulsed dendritic cell vaccines.

Libraries were prepared by immunoSEQ multiplex PCR; TCRdb keeps only in-frame clonotypes and omits some of them. The sample has about 110,000 clones, nearly 90% seen once. Source: blood, taken after dendritic cell vaccination. The clonotype comes from a human donor with glioblastoma.

CDR3 region: CASSIWEETQYF. DNA for the CDR3: TGTGCCAGCTCAATATGGGAGGAGACCCAGTACTTC. The gene calls are TRBV2 and TRBJ2-5; the D gene is possibly TRBD2 (5 bases). The V end lost 8 bases, the J end lost 5 bases, and 12 bases lay between the germline ends. The CDR3 is 12 amino acids. Looked up from germline, CDR1 is SNHLY and CDR2 is FYNNEI.